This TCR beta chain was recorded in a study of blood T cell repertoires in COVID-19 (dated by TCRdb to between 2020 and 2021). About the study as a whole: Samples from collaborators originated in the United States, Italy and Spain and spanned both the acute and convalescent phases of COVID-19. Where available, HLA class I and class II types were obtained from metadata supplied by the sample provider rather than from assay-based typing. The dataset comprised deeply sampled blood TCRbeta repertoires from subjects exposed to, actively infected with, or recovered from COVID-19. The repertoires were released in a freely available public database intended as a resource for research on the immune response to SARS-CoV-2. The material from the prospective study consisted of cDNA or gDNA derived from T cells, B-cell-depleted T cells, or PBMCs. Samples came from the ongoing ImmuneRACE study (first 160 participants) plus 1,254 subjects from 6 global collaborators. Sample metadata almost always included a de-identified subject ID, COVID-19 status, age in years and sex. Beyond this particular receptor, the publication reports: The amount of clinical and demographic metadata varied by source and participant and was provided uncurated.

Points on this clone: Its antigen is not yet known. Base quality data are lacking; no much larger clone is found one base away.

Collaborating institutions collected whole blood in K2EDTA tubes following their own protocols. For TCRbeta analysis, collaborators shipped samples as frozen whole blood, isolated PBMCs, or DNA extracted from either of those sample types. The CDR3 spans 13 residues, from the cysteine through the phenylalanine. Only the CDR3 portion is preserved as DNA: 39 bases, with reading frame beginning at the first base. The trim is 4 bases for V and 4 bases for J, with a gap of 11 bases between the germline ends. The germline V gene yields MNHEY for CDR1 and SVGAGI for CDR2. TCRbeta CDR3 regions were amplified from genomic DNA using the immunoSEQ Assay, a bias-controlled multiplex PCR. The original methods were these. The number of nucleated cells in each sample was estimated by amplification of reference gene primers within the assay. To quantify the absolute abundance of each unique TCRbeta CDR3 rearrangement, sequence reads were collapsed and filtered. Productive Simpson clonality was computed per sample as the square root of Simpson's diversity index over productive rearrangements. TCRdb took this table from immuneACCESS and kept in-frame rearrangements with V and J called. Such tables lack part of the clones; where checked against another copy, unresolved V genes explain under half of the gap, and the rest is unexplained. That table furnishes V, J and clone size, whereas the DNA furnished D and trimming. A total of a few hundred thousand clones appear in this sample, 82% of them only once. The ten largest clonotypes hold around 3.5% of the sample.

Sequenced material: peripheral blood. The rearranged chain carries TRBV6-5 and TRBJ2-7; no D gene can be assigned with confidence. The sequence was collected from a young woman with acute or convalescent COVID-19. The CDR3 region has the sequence CASSSMLAYEQYF. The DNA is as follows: TGTGCCAGCAGTTCTATGTTAGCTTACGAGCAGTACTTC.